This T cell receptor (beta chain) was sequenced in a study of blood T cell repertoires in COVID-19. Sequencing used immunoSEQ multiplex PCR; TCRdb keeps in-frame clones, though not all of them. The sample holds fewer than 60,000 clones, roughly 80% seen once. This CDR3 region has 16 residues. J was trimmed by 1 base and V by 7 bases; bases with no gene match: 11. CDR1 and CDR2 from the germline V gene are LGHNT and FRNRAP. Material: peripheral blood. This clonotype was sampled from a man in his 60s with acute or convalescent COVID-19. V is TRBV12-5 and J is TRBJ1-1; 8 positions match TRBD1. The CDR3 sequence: CASVSGGPRANTEAFF. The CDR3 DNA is TGTGCTAGTGTTTCAGGGGGCCCCCGGGCGAACACTGAAGCTTTCTTT.